Listed below are T cell receptor beta chains from one sample, sequenced in a study of human T cells and chemical hapten exposure. TCRdb re-derived calls from the RACE reads in MiXCR, one entry per CDR3 protein. The table includes about 400,000 distinct CDR3 sequences, about 6% detected once. Here the sequenced sample was whole blood, taken in connection with sensitization to the hapten diphenylcyclopropenone (DPC). All receptors come from a woman between 18 and 29 years old with alopecia areata. Some clones in this sample may be carry-over from other donors' samples. Both conserved end residues are part of each CDR3. D genes are given only for firm matches. A clone size is listed for some rows: how often the clone was seen (once, few, many), or a class if it is expanded.

.,.,TRBJ2-3,TRBV10-3,TGTGCCACCTCAGGGTACCAAGATACGCAGTATTTT,CATSGYQDTQYF
few,.,TRBJ1-1,TRBV20-1,TGCAGTGCCCCGCCAGGGGACACTGAAGCTTTCTTT,CSAPPGDTEAFF
many,.,TRBJ1-5,TRBV5-5,TGTGCCAGCAGCTTGGTCAGGGGTCAGCCCCAGCATTTT,CASSLVRGQPQHF
many,.,TRBJ2-3,TRBV5-4,TGTGCCAGCAGCTTGGCCCGACAGCTTAGCACAGATACGCAGTATTTT,CASSLARQLSTDTQYF
few,.,TRBJ1-6,TRBV6-5,TGTGCCAGCAGCTCTGACGGCCACCGACTTGATAATTCACCCCTCCACTTT,CASSSDGHRLDNSPLHF
many,TRBD1,TRBJ1-1,TRBV29-1,TGCAGCGTTCGGGTCCCAGGGGGCGCGGACACTGAAGCTTTCTTT,CSVRVPGGADTEAFF
few,TRBD1,TRBJ2-2,TRBV29-1,TGCAGCGGGGGACAGGTCGGCACCGGGGAGCTGTTTTTT,CSGGQVGTGELFF
few,.,TRBJ1-5,TRBV12-3/TRBV12-4,TGTGCCAGCAGTTGGACCGGACAGCACAATCAGCCCCAGCATTTT,CASSWTGQHNQPQHF
.,.,TRBJ1-2,TRBV6-2/TRBV6-3,TGTGCCAGCAGTTACCAGGCTCACGGCTACACCTTC,CASSYQAHGYTF
many,.,TRBJ1-1,TRBV6-5,TGTGCCAGCGGCGTGGGGGGTCCTTCGACTGAAGCTTTCTTT,CASGVGGPSTEAFF
few,.,TRBJ1-1,TRBV7-2,TGTGCCAGCAGCTTAGCCCCCCGTAACACTGAAGCTTTCTTT,CASSLAPRNTEAFF
.,.,TRBJ2-2,TRBV7-3,TGTGCCAGCAGCTCAGCTAGCGCCGGGGAGCTGTTTTTT,CASSSASAGELFF
.,.,TRBJ1-1,TRBV6-6,TGTGCCAGCAGTTACTCGATCGGGTTTGGAACCCTGAACACTGAAGCTTTCTTT,CASSYSIGFGTLNTEAFF
many,TRBD1,TRBJ1-2,TRBV10-3,TGTGCCATCAGTGAGCCGGGAGGGGGCAAGAACTATGGCTACACCTTC,CAISEPGGGKNYGYTF
few,.,TRBJ2-3,TRBV7-2,TGTGCCAGCAGCCAAAATACGGGGTACCCGCAGTATTTT,CASSQNTGYPQYF
.,TRBD2,TRBJ2-5,TRBV4-2,TGTGCCAGCAGCCAAATAGCGGGGGGGACACAAGAGACCCAGTACTTC,CASSQIAGGTQETQYF
many,.,TRBJ1-2,TRBV5-4,TGTGCCAGCAGCTTGGAAAACCGGGGCTACACCTTC,CASSLENRGYTF
few,TRBD1,TRBJ2-5,TRBV5-1,TGCGCCAGCAGCCTGGGGGACAGCAGGCAAGAGACCCAGTACTTC,CASSLGDSRQETQYF
many,.,TRBJ1-5,TRBV5-6,TGTGCCAGCAGCCCGGGACCCAGGAGCCGTCAGCCCCAGCATTTT,CASSPGPRSRQPQHF
many,.,TRBJ2-5,TRBV5-1,TGCGCCAGCAGCTTGTCCTGGGGGCAAGAGACCCAGTACTTC,CASSLSWGQETQYF
few,TRBD1,TRBJ1-4,TRBV24-1,TGTGCCACCAGTGACGACAGGGAGGATGAAAAACTGTTTTTT,CATSDDREDEKLFF
.,.,TRBJ1-5,TRBV12-3/TRBV12-4,TGTGCCAGCAGTTTCGGACAGCCGAATCAGCCCCAGCATTTT,CASSFGQPNQPQHF
.,TRBD1,TRBJ2-5,TRBV4-2,TGTGCCAGCAGCCAAAAGAGAGGGGGCCTCCAAGAGACCCAGTACTTC,CASSQKRGGLQETQYF
few,.,TRBJ2-5,TRBV2,TGTGCCAGAGCACGGTCCGGGGAAGAGACCCAGTACTTC,CARARSGEETQYF
.,.,TRBJ2-3,TRBV18,TGTGCCAGCTCACCACCTAACCCTAGCACAGATATGCAGTATTTT,CASSPPNPSTDMQYF
many,.,TRBJ1-2,TRBV6-1,TGTGCCAGCAGTGAAGCGAAGGGGAGAGGCTATGGCTACACCTTC,CASSEAKGRGYGYTF
few,.,TRBJ2-7,TRBV3-1,TGTGCCAGCAGCCAAGTGAACGCCGGAGTTTACGAGCAGTACTTC,CASSQVNAGVYEQYF
.,.,TRBJ2-1,TRBV11-2,TGTGCCAGCAGCCCTAGAGGCTCCTACAATGAGCAGTTCTTC,CASSPRGSYNEQFF
many,.,TRBJ1-1,TRBV6-5,TGTGCCAGCAGTTACCAACAGGTCCGTCATGAAGCTTTCTTT,CASSYQQVRHEAFF
few,.,TRBJ1-2,TRBV28,TGTGCCAGCATTACACGGGGGGTCTATGGCTACACCTTC,CASITRGVYGYTF
few,.,TRBJ2-7,TRBV6-1,TGTGCCAGCAGTGATATACGGGGGACCTACGAGCAGTACTTC,CASSDIRGTYEQYF
.,TRBD2,TRBJ2-1,TRBV3-1,TGTGCCAGCAGCCAAGTCGGCGGGGGGATCCAGAGCTCCTACAATGAGCAGTTCTTC,CASSQVGGGIQSSYNEQFF
few,.,TRBJ2-7,TRBV27,TGTGCCAGCAGTTTCTCTCCTTACGAGCAGTACTTC,CASSFSPYEQYF
.,.,TRBJ2-5,TRBV27,TGTGCCAGCAGTCCCACCATGGGCCAAGAGACCCAGTACTTC,CASSPTMGQETQYF
few,.,TRBJ1-5,TRBV7-2,TGTGCCAGCAGCTTAGCGGACCCCTTTGGGCAGCCCCAGCATTTT,CASSLADPFGQPQHF
few,.,TRBJ1-6,TRBV25-1,TGTGCCAGCAGTGTGGGGTCCCTCCCTAATTCACCCCTCCACTTT,CASSVGSLPNSPLHF
many,.,TRBJ1-1,TRBV25-1,TGTGCCAGCAGTGTCGGACAGTTGAACACTGAAGCTTTCTTT,CASSVGQLNTEAFF
.,TRBD1,TRBJ2-1,TRBV4-1,TGCGCCAGCAGCCAAGATGAGGGAACAGGGGGGAATGAGCAGTTCTTC,CASSQDEGTGGNEQFF
few,.,TRBJ1-1,TRBV4-2,TGTGCCAGCAGCCCCCGGAGGCTGAACACTGAAGCTTTCTTT,CASSPRRLNTEAFF
many,TRBD2,TRBJ2-4,TRBV6-1,TGTGCCAGCCGTGGAGGGACTAGCGGGTTTGTCATTCAGTACTTC,CASRGGTSGFVIQYF
few,.,TRBJ1-5,TRBV7-8,TGTGCCAGCAGCTTAGAGGTCACCATCTATAGCAATCAGCCCCAGCATTTT,CASSLEVTIYSNQPQHF
few,TRBD2,TRBJ2-3,TRBV6-1,TGTGCCAGCAGTACACTAGCGGGGGGATCCTCTTCGCAGTATTTT,CASSTLAGGSSSQYF
few,.,TRBJ1-6,TRBV27,TGTGCCAGCAGTTTATCGAATCAGGGTTGGTATTCACCCCTCCACTTT,CASSLSNQGWYSPLHF
.,TRBD2,TRBJ2-5,TRBV5-1,TGCGCCAGCAGCTTGTCAACTAGCGGGGCACAAGAGACCCAGTACTTC,CASSLSTSGAQETQYF
.,TRBD1,TRBJ1-1,TRBV5-4,TGTGCCAGCAGCTTGGGATTAGGGGGCAGTCTTTTCTTT,CASSLGLGGSLFF
.,.,TRBJ2-3,TRBV11-2,TGTGCCAGCAGCCATAAAGTTACAGATACGCAGTATTTT,CASSHKVTDTQYF
few,.,TRBJ2-3,TRBV4-1,TGCGCCAGCAGCCACGTACTTAGCACAGATACGCAGTATTTT,CASSHVLSTDTQYF
few,.,TRBJ1-4,TRBV7-2,TGTGCCAGCAGCTCCTGGACAGTCTCGAATAATGAAAAACTGTTTTTT,CASSSWTVSNNEKLFF
many,.,TRBJ1-3,TRBV7-2,TGTGCCAGCAGCTTAGACGCAGCGAGGACTGGAAACACCATATATTTT,CASSLDAARTGNTIYF
few,TRBD1,TRBJ2-6,TRBV27,TGTGCCAGCAGTGCAGGACAGGGGAGATCTGGGGCCAACGTCCTGACTTTC,CASSAGQGRSGANVLTF
few,.,TRBJ2-3,TRBV7-7,TGTGCTAGCAGCCCGCGACTAGCAGATACGCAGTATTTT,CASSPRLADTQYF
few,.,TRBJ2-4,TRBV7-2,TGTGCCAGCAGCGCAGGACAAGGCAAAAACATTCAGTACTTC,CASSAGQGKNIQYF
.,TRBD2,TRBJ2-1,TRBV6-2/TRBV6-3,TGTGCCAGCAGTTACGAGCGGGGGTCCTTCTACAATGAGCAGTTCTTC,CASSYERGSFYNEQFF
.,TRBD2,TRBJ2-2,TRBV6-1,TGTGCCAGCAGTGAAGAGAACGGGGGGTTCACCGGGGAGCTGTTTTTT,CASSEENGGFTGELFF
.,.,TRBJ2-3,TRBV3-1,TGTGCCAGCAGCCAAGGGGAAGCGCAGTATTTT,CASSQGEAQYF
many,TRBD1,TRBJ1-3,TRBV6-5,TGTGCCAGCAGTTACAACGCTGACAGGGGCGGACGGGGAAACACCATATATTTT,CASSYNADRGGRGNTIYF
.,.,TRBJ1-2,TRBV9,TGTGCCAGCAGCTCGCGGATCGGTAGTGCGGGGATATCTACCTATGGCTACACCTTC,CASSSRIGSAGISTYGYTF
few,.,TRBJ1-5,TRBV12-5,TGTGCTAGTGGTTTATATAGCAATCAGCCCCAGCATTTT,CASGLYSNQPQHF
.,.,TRBJ2-1,TRBV4-2,TGTGCCAGCAGCCAAGCAGCCAGTCGAGGGAATGAGCAGTTCTTC,CASSQAASRGNEQFF